This T cell receptor (beta chain) was identified in a study of blood T cell repertoires in COVID-19. Study at large: PBMCs, B-cell-depleted T cells, or T cells provided the cDNA or gDNA that made up the material.

Original processing methods: Reference gene primer amplification in the assay estimated nucleated cell counts. Repertoires were generated with immunoSEQ multiplex PCR, while TCRdb's copy carries only in-frame clones and drops some. Clone size and V and J calls were adopted from that table, with D and trimming inferred from the DNA. The sample includes about 170,000 clones, 88% of them seen just once. CDR1 and CDR2 (germline): KGHSH, LQKENI. This CDR3 is 16 amino acids long. J lost 0 bases, V lost 6 bases, and 4 bases had no gene match. The sample comprised peripheral blood. This clonotype originated in a man aged 50 to 59 who had recovered from COVID-19. V usage is TRBV18 and J usage is TRBJ2-3, with 12 bases aligning to TRBD2. Here the CDR3 reads CASSRTSGASTDTQYF. The CDR3 region has the DNA TGTGCCAGCTCGAGGACTAGCGGGGCTAGCACAGATACGCAGTATTTT.